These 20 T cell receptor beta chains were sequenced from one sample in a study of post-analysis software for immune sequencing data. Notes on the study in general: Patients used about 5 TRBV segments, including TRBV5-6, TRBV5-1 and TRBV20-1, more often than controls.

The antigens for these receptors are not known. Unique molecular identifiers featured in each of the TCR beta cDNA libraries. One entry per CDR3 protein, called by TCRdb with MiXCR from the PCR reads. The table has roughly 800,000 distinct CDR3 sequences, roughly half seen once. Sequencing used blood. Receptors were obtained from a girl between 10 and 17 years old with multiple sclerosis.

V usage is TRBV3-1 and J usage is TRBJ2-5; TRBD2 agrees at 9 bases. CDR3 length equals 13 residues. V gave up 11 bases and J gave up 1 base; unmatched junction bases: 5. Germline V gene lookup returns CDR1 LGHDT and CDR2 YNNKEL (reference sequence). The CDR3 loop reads CAGSGGTQETQYF. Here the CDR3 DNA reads TGTGCCGGTAGCGGGGGCACCCAAGAGACCCAGTACTTC.

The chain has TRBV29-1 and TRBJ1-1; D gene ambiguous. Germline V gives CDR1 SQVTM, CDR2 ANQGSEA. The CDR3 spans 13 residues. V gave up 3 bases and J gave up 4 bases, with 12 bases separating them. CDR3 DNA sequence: TGCAGCGTTGATGAGAGGCCGGGCACTGAAGCTTTCTTT. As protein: CSVDERPGTEAFF.

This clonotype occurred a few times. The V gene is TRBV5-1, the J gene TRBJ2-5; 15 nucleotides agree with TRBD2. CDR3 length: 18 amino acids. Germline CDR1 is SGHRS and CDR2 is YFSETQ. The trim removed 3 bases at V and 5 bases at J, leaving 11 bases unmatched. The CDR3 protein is CASSSGLAGGPDSETQYF. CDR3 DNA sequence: TGCGCCAGCAGCTCCGGACTAGCGGGGGGGCCTGATTCGGAGACCCAGTACTTC. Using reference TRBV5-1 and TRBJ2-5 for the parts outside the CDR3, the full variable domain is KAGVTQTPRYLIKTRGQQVTLSCSPISGHRSVSWYQQTPGQGLQFLFEYFSETQRNKGNFPGRFSGRQFSNSRSEMNVSTLELGDSALYLCASSSGLAGGPDSETQYFGPGTRLLVL.

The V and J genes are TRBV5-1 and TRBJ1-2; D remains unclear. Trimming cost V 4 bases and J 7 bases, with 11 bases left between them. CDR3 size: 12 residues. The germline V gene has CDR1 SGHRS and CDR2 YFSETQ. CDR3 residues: CASSPGRGGYTF. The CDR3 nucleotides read TGCGCCAGCAGCCCCGGACGCGGTGGCTACACCTTC.

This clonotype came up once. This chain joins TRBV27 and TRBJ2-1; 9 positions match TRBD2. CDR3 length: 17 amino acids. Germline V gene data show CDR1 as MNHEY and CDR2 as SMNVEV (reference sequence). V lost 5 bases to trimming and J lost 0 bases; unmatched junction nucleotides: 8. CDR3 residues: CASSPYSGSVSYNEQFF. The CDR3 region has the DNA TGTGCCAGCAGTCCATATAGCGGGAGTGTCTCCTACAATGAGCAGTTCTTC.

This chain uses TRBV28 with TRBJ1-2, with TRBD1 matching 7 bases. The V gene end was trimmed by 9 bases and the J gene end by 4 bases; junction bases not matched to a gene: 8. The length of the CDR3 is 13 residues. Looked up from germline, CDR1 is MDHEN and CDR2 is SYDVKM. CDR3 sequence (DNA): TGTGCCAGTTCGGAGGGGGCGACCTATGGCTACACCTTC. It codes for CASSEGATYGYTF.

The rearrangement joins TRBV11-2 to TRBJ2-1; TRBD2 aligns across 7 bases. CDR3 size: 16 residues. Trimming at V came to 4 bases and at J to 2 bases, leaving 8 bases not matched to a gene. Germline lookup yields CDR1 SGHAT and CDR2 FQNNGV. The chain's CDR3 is CASSSVGRSPYNEQFF. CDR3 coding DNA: TGTGCCAGCAGCTCCGTCGGGAGGTCCCCCTACAATGAGCAGTTCTTC.

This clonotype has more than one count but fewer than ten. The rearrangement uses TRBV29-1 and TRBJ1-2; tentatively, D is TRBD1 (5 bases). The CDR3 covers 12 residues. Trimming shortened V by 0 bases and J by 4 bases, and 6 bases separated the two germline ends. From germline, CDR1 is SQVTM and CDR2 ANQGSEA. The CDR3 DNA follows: TGCAGCGTTGAAGATGGGACCTATGGCTACACCTTC. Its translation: CSVEDGTYGYTF.

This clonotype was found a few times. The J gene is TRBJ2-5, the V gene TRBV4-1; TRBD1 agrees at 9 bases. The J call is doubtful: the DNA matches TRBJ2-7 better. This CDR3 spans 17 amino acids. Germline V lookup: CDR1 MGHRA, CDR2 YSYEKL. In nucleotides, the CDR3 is TGCGCCAGCAGCCAAGATTTACGGGGGACAGGGAAGCTCGAGCAGTACTTC. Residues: CASSQDLRGTGKLEQYF.

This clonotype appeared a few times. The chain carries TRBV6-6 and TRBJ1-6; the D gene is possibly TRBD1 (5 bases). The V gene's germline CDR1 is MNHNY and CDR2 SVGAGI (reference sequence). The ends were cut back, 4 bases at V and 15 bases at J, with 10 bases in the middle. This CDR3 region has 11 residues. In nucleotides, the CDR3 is TGTGCCAGCAGTTTCGGACAAGACCTCCACTTT. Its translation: CASSFGQDLHF.

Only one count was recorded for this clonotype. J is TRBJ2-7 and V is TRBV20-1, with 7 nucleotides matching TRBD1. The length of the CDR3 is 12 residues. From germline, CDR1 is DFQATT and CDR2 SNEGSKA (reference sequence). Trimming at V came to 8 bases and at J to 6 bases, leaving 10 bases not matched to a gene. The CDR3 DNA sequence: TGCAGTACACGACAGGGTGCTGGCGAGCAGTACTTC. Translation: CSTRQGAGEQYF.

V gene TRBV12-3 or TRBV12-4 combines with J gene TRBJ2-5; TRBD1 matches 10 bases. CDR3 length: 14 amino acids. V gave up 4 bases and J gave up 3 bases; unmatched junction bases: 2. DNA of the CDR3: TGTGCCAGCAGTTACGGACAGGGGGAAGAGACCCAGTACTTC. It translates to CASSYGQGEETQYF.

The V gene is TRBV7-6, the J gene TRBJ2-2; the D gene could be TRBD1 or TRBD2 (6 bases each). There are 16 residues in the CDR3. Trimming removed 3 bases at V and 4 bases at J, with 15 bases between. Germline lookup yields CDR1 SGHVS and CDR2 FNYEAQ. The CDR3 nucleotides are TGTGCCAGCAGCTTTGAGGGGGGTCTCCCCACCGGGGAGCTGTTTTTT. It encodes CASSFEGGLPTGELFF.

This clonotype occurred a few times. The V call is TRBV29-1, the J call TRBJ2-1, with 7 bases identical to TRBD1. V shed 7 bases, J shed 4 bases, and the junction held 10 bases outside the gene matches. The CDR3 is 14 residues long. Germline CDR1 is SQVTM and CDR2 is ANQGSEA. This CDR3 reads CSATMGQSYNEQFF. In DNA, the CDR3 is TGCAGCGCTACAATGGGACAGTCTTACAATGAGCAGTTCTTC.

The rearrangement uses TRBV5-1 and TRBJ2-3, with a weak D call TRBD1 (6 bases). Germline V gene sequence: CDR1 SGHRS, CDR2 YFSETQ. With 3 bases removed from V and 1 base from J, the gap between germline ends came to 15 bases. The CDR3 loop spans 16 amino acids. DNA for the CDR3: TGCGCCAGCAGCTGGCCCGGACAGACGGGCACAGATACGCAGTATTTT. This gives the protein CASSWPGQTGTDTQYF. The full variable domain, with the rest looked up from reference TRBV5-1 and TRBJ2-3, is KAGVTQTPRYLIKTRGQQVTLSCSPISGHRSVSWYQQTPGQGLQFLFEYFSETQRNKGNFPGRFSGRQFSNSRSEMNVSTLELGDSALYLCASSWPGQTGTDTQYFGPGTRLTVL.

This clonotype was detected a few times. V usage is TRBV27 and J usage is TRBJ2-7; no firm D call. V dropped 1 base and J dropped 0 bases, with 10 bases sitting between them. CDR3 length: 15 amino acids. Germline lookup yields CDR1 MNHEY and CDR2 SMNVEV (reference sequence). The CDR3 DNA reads TGTGCCAGCAGTTTATTCGTGACTCCCTCCTACGAGCAGTACTTC. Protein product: CASSLFVTPSYEQYF.

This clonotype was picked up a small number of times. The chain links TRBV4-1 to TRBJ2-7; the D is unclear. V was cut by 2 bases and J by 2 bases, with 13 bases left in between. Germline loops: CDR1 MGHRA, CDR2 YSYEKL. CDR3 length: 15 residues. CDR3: CASSQNSRSPYEQYF. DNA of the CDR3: TGCGCCAGCAGCCAAAACTCCCGCAGCCCCTACGAGCAGTACTTC.

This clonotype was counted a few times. This chain's CDR3 is CASSRGTSGRSSYNEQFF. The CDR3 DNA sequence: TGTGCCAGCTCCCGCGGGACTAGCGGGAGGAGCTCCTACAATGAGCAGTTCTTC. The rearrangement joins TRBV12-3 or TRBV12-4 to TRBJ2-1; 15 bases line up with TRBD2. The CDR3 spans 18 residues. Trimming cost V 8 bases and J 0 bases; bases outside gene matches: 8.

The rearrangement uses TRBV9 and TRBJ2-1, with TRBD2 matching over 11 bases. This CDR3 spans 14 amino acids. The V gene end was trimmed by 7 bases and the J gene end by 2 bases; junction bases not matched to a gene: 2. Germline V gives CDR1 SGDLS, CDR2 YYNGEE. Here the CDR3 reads CASATSGTYNEQFF. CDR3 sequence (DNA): TGTGCCAGCGCGACTAGCGGGACCTACAATGAGCAGTTCTTC.

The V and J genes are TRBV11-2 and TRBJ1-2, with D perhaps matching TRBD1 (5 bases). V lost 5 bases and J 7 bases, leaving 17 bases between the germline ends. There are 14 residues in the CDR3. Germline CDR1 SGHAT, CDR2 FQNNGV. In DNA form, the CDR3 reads TGTGCCAGCAGCCCCGGACAAACCTGGGGTGGCTACACCTTC. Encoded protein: CASSPGQTWGGYTF.